These 25 T cell receptor beta chains came from one sample sequenced in a study of cytomegalovirus exposure and HLA in healthy donors (dated by TCRdb to about 2017). The library was obtained by the immunoSEQ multiplex PCR assay. Held by TCRdb, this immuneACCESS table contains in-frame sequences only and omits some clones. Under half of the omission traces to an unresolved V gene where checked; the cause of the rest is unknown. A total of nearly 110,000 clones appear in this sample, 88% of them only once. The ten largest clones add up to 1.8% of the sample. Sequencing was performed on PBMCs. These receptors all stem from a woman younger than 35 in good health and CMV-seropositive.

This chain links TRBV5-8 with TRBJ2-7; 11 nucleotides line up with TRBD1. Trimming at V came to 3 bases and at J to 0 bases, leaving 2 bases not matched to a gene. Germline V gene data show CDR1 as SGHTS and CDR2 as YDEGEE. The CDR3 consists of 15 residues. The CDR3 loop is CASSWTGGISYEQYV. The CDR3 DNA sequence: TGTGCCAGCAGCTGGACAGGGGGCATCTCCTACGAGCAGTACGTC.

The rearrangement links TRBV4-1 to TRBJ2-7; 7 nucleotides match TRBD1. The germline CDR1 and CDR2 sequences are MGHRA and YSYEKL. The length of the CDR3 is 14 residues. With 0 bases clipped from V and 4 bases from J, the junction kept 3 bases outside the gene matches. The CDR3 DNA is TGCGCCAGCAGCCAAGAACAGGGGTCGTACGAGCAGTACGTC. This sequence encodes CASSQEQGSYEQYV.

This clone was seen just once. The rearrangement links TRBV13 to TRBJ2-7, with D hard to call. Germline CDR1 reads PRHDT; CDR2 reads FYEKMQ (reference sequence). The CDR3 loop spans 11 amino acids. V was pared by 4 bases and J by 3 bases, with 4 bases between. Here the CDR3 DNA reads TGTGCCAGCAGCTCCTACTACGAGCAGTACGTC. This translates into CASSSYYEQYV.

This chain joins TRBV4-1 and TRBJ1-3; 9 nucleotides align to TRBD1. Germline lookup yields CDR1 MGHRA and CDR2 YSYEKL. This CDR3 contains 16 residues. The V segment lost 3 bases and the J segment 3 bases; nucleotides outside the gene matches: 6. The CDR3 region is CASSHGQGLVGNTIYF. CDR3 sequence (DNA): TGCGCCAGCAGCCACGGACAGGGGTTAGTTGGAAACACCATATATTTT.

The rearrangement uses TRBV7-8 and TRBJ2-5; TRBD1 agrees at 7 bases. Per germline, CDR1 SGHVS and CDR2 FQNEAQ. The CDR3 has 14 residues. V dropped 6 bases and J dropped 3; count of bases not matched to a gene: 7. The CDR3, as DNA: TGTGCCAGCAGAGTTACAGGGGATAAAGAGACCCAGTACTTC. Its translation: CASRVTGDKETQYF.

CDR3 residues: CASSPPLLRINEQFF. CDR3 sequence (DNA): TGTGCCAGCTCACCACCACTACTAAGAATCAATGAGCAGTTCTTC. The chain joins TRBV18 to TRBJ2-1, with D unclear. V was cut by 0 bases and J by 6 bases, with 12 bases left in between. The CDR3 is 15 residues long. Germline V gene sequence: CDR1 KGHSH, CDR2 LQKENI.

The chain recombines TRBV7-9 with TRBJ2-7; D perhaps matches TRBD2 (5 bases). This CDR3 contains 14 residues. With 5 bases removed from V and 7 bases from J, the gap between germline ends came to 18 bases. Germline loops: CDR1 SEHNR, CDR2 FQNEAQ (reference sequence). The CDR3 DNA reads as TGTGCCAGCAGCCATCCGGGAAACCCGGGAGAGCAGTACTTC. Its protein is CASSHPGNPGEQYF.

This chain uses TRBV15 with TRBJ1-1; a weak D match, TRBD1 (6 bases). The germline CDR1 and CDR2 sequences are LNHNV and YYDKDF (reference sequence). This CDR3 region has 15 residues. V gave up 3 bases and J gave up 1 base, with 12 bases separating them. DNA for the CDR3: TGTGCCACCAGCAGCGGACAGATTGGGAACACTGAAGCTTTCTTT. It is translated as CATSSGQIGNTEAFF.

This chain connects TRBV28 to TRBJ2-2, with D perhaps matching TRBD1 (6 bases). The germline CDR1 and CDR2 sequences are MDHEN and SYDVKM. The CDR3 covers 15 residues. Deletions cut 4 bases from V and 2 bases from J, with 11 bases between. CDR3: CASSSDSTNTGELFF. CDR3 DNA: TGTGCCAGCAGTTCGGACAGCACCAACACCGGGGAGCTGTTTTTT.

V and J are TRBV4-1 and TRBJ1-1, with 7 bases matching TRBD1. J was trimmed by 0 bases and V by 1 base; bases with no gene match: 5. Germline CDR1 and CDR2: MGHRA and YSYEKL. This CDR3 comprises 16 residues. For the CDR3, the DNA is TGCGCCAGCAGCCAAGGGAGACAGGGTGTGAACACTGAAGCTTTCTTT. Translating gives CASSQGRQGVNTEAFF.

This rearrangement joins TRBV7-9 to TRBJ2-1; the match to TRBD1 covers 9 bases. This CDR3 spans 15 amino acids. Trimming removed 6 bases from V and 6 bases from J; junction bases left unmatched: 9. Germline V gene data show CDR1 as SEHNR and CDR2 as FQNEAQ (reference sequence). CDR3 amino acids: CASSSTGGKFNEQFF. CDR3 in DNA: TGTGCCAGCAGTTCGACAGGGGGAAAGTTCAATGAGCAGTTCTTC.

V and J are TRBV7-2 and TRBJ2-1, with TRBD1 identical over 8 bases. The CDR3 has 15 residues. The junction had 13 bases not matched to a gene; V was cut back by 5 bases and J by 10 bases. From germline, CDR1 is SGHTA and CDR2 FQGNSA. This CDR3 is CASSGQGAPGGEQFF. The CDR3 nucleotides read TGTGCCAGCAGCGGTCAGGGGGCGCCTGGGGGAGAGCAGTTCTTC.

The gene calls are TRBV7-2 and TRBJ1-1; D gene unclear. V lost 2 bases and J lost 5, with 15 bases in between. The CDR3 consists of 15 residues. The germline V gene encodes CDR1 SGHTA and CDR2 FQGNSA. The CDR3 protein is CASSLPGRARTEAFF. DNA for the CDR3: TGTGCCAGCAGCTTACCGGGTAGAGCGCGGACTGAAGCTTTCTTT.

The CDR3 nucleotides are TGCGCCAGCAGCTTGGGGACAGGCTTCGGCACTGAAGCTTTCTTT. Protein sequence: CASSLGTGFGTEAFF. The V and J genes are TRBV5-1 and TRBJ1-1, with TRBD1 identical over 7 bases. CDR3 length: 15 residues. Germline trimming cut 0 bases from V and 4 bases from J; bases unmatched to any gene: 6. From germline, CDR1 is SGHRS and CDR2 YFSETQ.

V is TRBV25-1 and J is TRBJ2-2; no reliable D call. Trimming stripped 1 base from V and 5 bases from J, with 5 bases between. CDR3 length equals 13 residues. Looked up from germline, CDR1 is MGHDK and CDR2 is SYGVNS. CDR3 in DNA: TGTGCCAGCAGTGAATTGAGGACCGGGGAGCTGTTTTTT. Protein sequence: CASSELRTGELFF.

The chain is built from TRBV6-5 and TRBJ2-1; 9 positions match TRBD1. The V gene end was trimmed by 0 bases and the J gene end by 7 bases; junction bases not matched to a gene: 7. The germline gives CDR1 MNHEY, CDR2 SVGAGI. The CDR3 has 16 residues. DNA for the CDR3: TGTGCCAGCAGTTACTCGACCTTTGGACAGGGGAATGAGCAGTTCTTC. Amino acids: CASSYSTFGQGNEQFF.

V gene TRBV6-5 combines with J gene TRBJ1-1; possible D gene TRBD1, 5 bases. CDR1 and CDR2 from the germline V gene are MNHEY and SVGAGI. The CDR3 consists of 14 residues. V was cut by 6 bases and J by 1 base, with 12 bases left in between. The chain's CDR3 is CASSLIGGNTEAFF. The CDR3 DNA reads TGTGCCAGCAGCTTAATCGGGGGGAACACTGAAGCTTTCTTT.

This chain uses TRBV9 with TRBJ2-3, with TRBD2 identical over 8 bases. Germline CDR1 is SGDLS and CDR2 is YYNGEE. The length of the CDR3 is 15 residues. The J segment lost 5 bases and the V segment lost 0 bases, leaving 5 bases of the junction unmatched. CDR3 residues: CASSVGTSTGDTQYF. The DNA of the CDR3 is TGTGCCAGCAGCGTAGGGACTAGCACAGGAGATACGCAGTATTTT.

The chain recombines TRBV27 with TRBJ2-7; 10 nucleotides line up with TRBD2. The CDR3 consists of 14 residues. The V segment lost 2 bases and the J segment 4 bases; nucleotides outside the gene matches: 2. Germline V gene sequence: CDR1 MNHEY, CDR2 SMNVEV (reference sequence). CDR3 in DNA: TGTGCCAGCAGTTTAACTAGCGGGGTTTACGAGCAGTACTTC. Translation: CASSLTSGVYEQYF.

The J gene is TRBJ1-2, the V gene TRBV7-8, with D tentatively TRBD1 (5 bases). V lost 1 base and J 8 bases, leaving 14 bases between the germline ends. Germline V CDR1 and CDR2: SGHVS, FQNEAQ. The CDR3 has 14 residues. In DNA form, the CDR3 reads TGTGCCAGCAGCTTAGACCCTTACGGGGGGGGCTACACCTTC. Amino acid sequence: CASSLDPYGGGYTF.

The rearrangement joins TRBV27 to TRBJ1-4; 8 nucleotides align to TRBD1. The CDR3 totals 15 residues. Germline lookup yields CDR1 MNHEY and CDR2 SMNVEV (reference sequence). Trimming removed 0 bases from V and 5 bases from J; junction bases left unmatched: 2. CDR3 in DNA: TGTGCCAGCAGTTTATCGGGACAGGTGAATGAAAAACTGTTTTTT. Its protein is CASSLSGQVNEKLFF.

This clone was recorded once. This chain uses TRBV27 with TRBJ2-7; D remains ambiguous. The length of the CDR3 is 13 residues. V gave up 3 bases and J gave up 0 bases, with 6 bases separating them. The germline V gene has CDR1 MNHEY and CDR2 SMNVEV (reference sequence). CDR3 protein: CASSLKPSYEQYF. CDR3 DNA: TGTGCCAGCAGTTTGAAGCCCTCCTACGAGCAGTACTTC.

The J gene is TRBJ1-1, the V gene TRBV7-2, with TRBD1 matching 9 bases. Trimming removed 1 base from V and 5 bases from J; junction bases left unmatched: 5. The CDR3 consists of 15 residues. Germline CDR1 reads SGHTA; CDR2 reads FQGNSA. CDR3 residues: CASSLDRGRGTEAFF. CDR3 sequence (DNA): TGTGCCAGCAGCTTAGACAGGGGGCGAGGAACTGAAGCTTTCTTT.

The V and J genes are TRBV4-1 and TRBJ1-5; 7 nucleotides line up with TRBD1. Germline CDR1 and CDR2: MGHRA and YSYEKL. This CDR3 has 15 residues. With V trimmed by 4 bases and J by 4 bases, 7 bases remained unmatched. The CDR3 nucleotides are TGCGCCAGCAGCCTAACCGGGACAGTTAATCAGCCCCAGCATTTT. This translates into CASSLTGTVNQPQHF.

This clone was counted once. The rearrangement uses TRBV9 and TRBJ2-1; 7 positions match TRBD2. Germline values: CDR1 SGDLS, CDR2 YYNGEE. Trimming took 0 bases from V and 7 from J; bases not matched to a gene: 7. The CDR3 covers 15 residues. CDR3 loop: CASSVVGSGVNEQFF. The CDR3 DNA follows: TGTGCCAGCAGCGTAGTCGGGAGCGGGGTTAATGAGCAGTTCTTC.